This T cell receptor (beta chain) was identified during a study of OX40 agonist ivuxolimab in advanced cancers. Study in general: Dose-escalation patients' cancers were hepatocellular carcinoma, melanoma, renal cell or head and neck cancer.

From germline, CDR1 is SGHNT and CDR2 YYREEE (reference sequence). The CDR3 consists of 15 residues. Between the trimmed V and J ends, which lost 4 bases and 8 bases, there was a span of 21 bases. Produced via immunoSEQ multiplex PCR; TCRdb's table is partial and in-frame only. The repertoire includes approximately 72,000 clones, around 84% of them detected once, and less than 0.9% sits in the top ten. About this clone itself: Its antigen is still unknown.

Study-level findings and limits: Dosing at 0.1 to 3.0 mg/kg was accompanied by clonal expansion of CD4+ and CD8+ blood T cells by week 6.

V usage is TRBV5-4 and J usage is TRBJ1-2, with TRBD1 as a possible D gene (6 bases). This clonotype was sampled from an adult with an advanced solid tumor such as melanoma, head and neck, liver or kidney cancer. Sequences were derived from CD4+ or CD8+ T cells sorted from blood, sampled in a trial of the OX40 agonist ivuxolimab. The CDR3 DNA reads TGTGCCAGCAGCCTGGGGAGGGGGTCCTCACGGGGCTACACCTTC. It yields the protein CASSLGRGSSRGYTF.